This TCR beta chain stems from a study of shared clonotypes between healthy human individuals. The germline gives CDR1 SGHDN, CDR2 FVKESK. Trimming at V came to 6 bases and at J to 2 bases, leaving 3 bases not matched to a gene. CDR3 size: 14 residues. Sequencing used immunoSEQ multiplex PCR; TCRdb keeps in-frame clones, though not all of them. The sample holds roughly 2.6 million clones, approximately 92% seen once. The TCR originated in a man aged 18 to 29 in good health. The chain combines TRBV14 with TRBJ1-3, with 8 bases aligning to TRBD1. Sequencing was done on a sample of naive CD4+ T cells sorted from blood. Subset indicated: CD45RA+ positively selected. The CDR3 DNA is TGTGCCAGCAGGCCGACAGGGGCTGGAAACACCATATATTTT. Translating it yields CASRPTGAGNTIYF. Together with reference TRBV14 and TRBJ1-3, the CDR3 gives the full variable domain: EAGVTQFPSHSVIEKGQTVTLRCDPISGHDNLYWYRRVMGKEIKFLLHFVKESKQDESGMPNNRFLAERTGGTYSTLKVQPAELEDSGVYFCASRPTGAGNTIYFGEGSWLTVV.